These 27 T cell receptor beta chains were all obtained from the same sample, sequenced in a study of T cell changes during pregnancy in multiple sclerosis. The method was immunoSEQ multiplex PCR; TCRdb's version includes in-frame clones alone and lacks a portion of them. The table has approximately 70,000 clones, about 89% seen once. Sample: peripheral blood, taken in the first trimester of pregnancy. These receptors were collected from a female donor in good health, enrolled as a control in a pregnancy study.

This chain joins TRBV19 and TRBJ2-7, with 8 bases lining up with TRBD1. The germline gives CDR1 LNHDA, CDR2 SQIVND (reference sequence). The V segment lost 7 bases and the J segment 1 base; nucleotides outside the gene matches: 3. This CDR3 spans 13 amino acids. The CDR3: CASMGTGSYEQYF. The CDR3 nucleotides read TGTGCCAGTATGGGGACAGGATCCTACGAGCAGTACTTC.

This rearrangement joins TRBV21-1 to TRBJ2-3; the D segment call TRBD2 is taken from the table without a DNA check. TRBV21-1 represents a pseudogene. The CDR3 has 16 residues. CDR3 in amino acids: CASAARSGGNTDTQYF. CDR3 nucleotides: TGTGCCAGCGCGGCTCGATCCGGGGGGAACACAGATACGCAGTATTTT.

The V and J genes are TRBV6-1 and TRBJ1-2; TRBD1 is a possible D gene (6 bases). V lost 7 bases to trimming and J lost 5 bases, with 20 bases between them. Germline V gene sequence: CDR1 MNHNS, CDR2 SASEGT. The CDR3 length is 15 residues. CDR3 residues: CASTRREGVGYGYTF. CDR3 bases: TGTGCCAGCACCCGGAGGGAGGGGGTAGGGTATGGCTACACCTTC.

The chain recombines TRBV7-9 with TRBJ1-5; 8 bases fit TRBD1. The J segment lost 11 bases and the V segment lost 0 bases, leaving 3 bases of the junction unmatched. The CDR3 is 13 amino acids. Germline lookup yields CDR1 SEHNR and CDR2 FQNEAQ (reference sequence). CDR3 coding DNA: TGTGCCAGCAGCTTAGCAAAGGACAGGGCCCAGCATTTT. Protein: CASSLAKDRAQHF.

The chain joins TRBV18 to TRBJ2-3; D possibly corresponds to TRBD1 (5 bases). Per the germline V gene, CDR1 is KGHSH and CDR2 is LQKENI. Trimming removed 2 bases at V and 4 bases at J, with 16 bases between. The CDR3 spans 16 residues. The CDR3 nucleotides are TGTGCCAGCTCACCAAGGGGCATGACGTCGTCAGATACGCAGTATTTT. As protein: CASSPRGMTSSDTQYF. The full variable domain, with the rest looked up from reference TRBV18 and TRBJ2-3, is NAGVMQNPRHLVRRRGQEARLRCSPMKGHSHVYWYRQLPEEGLKFMVYLQKENIIDESGMPKERFSAEFPKEGPSILRIQQVVRGDSAAYFCASSPRGMTSSDTQYFGPGTRLTVL.

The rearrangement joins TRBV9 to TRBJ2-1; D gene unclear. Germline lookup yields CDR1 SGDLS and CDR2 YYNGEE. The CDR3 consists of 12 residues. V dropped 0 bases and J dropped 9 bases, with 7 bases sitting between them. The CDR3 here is CASSVDSPEQFF. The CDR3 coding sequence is TGTGCCAGCAGCGTAGACAGCCCTGAGCAGTTCTTC. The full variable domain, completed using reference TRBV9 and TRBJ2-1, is DSGVTQTPKHLITATGQRVTLRCSPRSGDLSVYWYQQSLDQGLQFLIQYYNGEERAKGNILERFSAQQFPDLHSELNLSSLELGDSALYFCASSVDSPEQFFGPGTRLTVL.

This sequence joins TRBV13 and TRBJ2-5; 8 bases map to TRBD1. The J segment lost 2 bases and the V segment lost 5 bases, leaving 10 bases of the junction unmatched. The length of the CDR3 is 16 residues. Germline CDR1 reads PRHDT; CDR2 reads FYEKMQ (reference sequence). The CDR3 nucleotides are TGTGCCAGCAGCGCCGGAAGAGGGACAGGTCAAGAGACCCAGTACTTC. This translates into CASSAGRGTGQETQYF.

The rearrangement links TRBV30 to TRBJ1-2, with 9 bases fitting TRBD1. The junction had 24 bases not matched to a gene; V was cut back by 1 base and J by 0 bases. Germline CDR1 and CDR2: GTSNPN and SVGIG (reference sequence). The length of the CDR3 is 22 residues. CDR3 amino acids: CAWSGLRDRVYKGTRPNYGYTF. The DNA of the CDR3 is TGTGCCTGGAGTGGTCTCAGGGACAGGGTCTATAAGGGGACCCGACCTAACTATGGCTACACCTTC. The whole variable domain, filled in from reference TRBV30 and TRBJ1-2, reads SQTIHQWPATLVQPVGSPLSLECTVEGTSNPNLYWYRQAAGRGLQLLFYSVGIGQISSEVPQNLSASRPQDRQFILSSKKLLLSDSGFYLCAWSGLRDRVYKGTRPNYGYTFGSGTRLTVV.

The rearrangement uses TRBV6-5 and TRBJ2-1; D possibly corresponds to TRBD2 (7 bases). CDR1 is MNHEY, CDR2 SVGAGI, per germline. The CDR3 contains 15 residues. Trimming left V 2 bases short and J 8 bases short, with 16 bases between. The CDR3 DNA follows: TGTGCCAGCAGTTACCGATCTGGCGGGGGCGATGAGCAGTTCTTC. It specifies CASSYRSGGGDEQFF.

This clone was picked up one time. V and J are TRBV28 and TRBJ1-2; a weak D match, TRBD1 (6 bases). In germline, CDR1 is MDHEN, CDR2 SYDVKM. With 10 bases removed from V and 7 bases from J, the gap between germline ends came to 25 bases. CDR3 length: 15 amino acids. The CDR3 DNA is TGTGCCACCTTTCTACAGGGTCAGAATTTCGGTGGCTACACCTTC. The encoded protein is CATFLQGQNFGGYTF.

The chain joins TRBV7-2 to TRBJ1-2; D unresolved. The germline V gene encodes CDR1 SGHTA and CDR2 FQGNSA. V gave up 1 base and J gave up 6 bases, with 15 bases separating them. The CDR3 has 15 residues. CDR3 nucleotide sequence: TGTGCCAGCAGCTTAGGCCCCTGGCAGGAGGATGGCTACACCTTC. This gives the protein CASSLGPWQEDGYTF. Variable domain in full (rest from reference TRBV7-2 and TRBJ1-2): GAGVSQSPSNKVTEKGKDVELRCDPISGHTALYWYRQSLGQGLEFLIYFQGNSAPDKSGLPSDRFSAERTGGSVSTLTIQRTQQEDSAVYLCASSLGPWQEDGYTFGSGTRLTVV.

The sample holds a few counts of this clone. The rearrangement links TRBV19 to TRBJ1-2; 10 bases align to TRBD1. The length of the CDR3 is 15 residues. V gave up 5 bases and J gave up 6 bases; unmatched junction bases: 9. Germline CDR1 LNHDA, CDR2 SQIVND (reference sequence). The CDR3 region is CASSDRQGAPDGYTF. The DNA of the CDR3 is TGTGCCAGTAGTGACAGACAGGGGGCGCCGGATGGCTACACCTTC. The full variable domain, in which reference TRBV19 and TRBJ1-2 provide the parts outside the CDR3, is DGGITQSPKYLFRKEGQNVTLSCEQNLNHDAMYWYRQDPGQGLRLIYYSQIVNDFQKGDIAEGYSVSREKKESFPLTVTSAQKNPTAFYLCASSDRQGAPDGYTFGSGTRLTVV.

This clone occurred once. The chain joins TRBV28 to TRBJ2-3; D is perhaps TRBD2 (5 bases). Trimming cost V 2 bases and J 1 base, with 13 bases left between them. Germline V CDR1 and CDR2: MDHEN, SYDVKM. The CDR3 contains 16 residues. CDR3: CASSLPPSGGTDTQYF. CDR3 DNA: TGTGCCAGCAGTTTACCACCCTCCGGGGGCACAGATACGCAGTATTTT.

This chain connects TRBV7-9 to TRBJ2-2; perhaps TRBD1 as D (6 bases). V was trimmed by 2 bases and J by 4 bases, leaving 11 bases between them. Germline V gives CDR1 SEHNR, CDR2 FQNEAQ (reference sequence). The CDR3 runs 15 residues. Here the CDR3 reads CASSLSSRGTGELFF. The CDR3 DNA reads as TGTGCCAGCAGCTTATCTAGCAGGGGCACCGGGGAGCTGTTTTTT.

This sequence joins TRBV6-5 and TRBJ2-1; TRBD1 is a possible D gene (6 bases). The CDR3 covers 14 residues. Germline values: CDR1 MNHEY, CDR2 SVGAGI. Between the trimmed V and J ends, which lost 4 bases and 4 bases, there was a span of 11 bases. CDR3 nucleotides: TGTGCCAGCAGTTCCACCACAGGGTACAATGAGCAGTTCTTC. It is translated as CASSSTTGYNEQFF.

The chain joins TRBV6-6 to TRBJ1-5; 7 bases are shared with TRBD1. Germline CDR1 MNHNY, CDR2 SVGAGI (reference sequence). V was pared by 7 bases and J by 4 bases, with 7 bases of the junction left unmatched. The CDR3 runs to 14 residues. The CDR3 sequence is CASIQRQGNQPQHF. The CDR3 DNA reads TGTGCCAGCATTCAGAGACAGGGTAATCAGCCCCAGCATTTT.

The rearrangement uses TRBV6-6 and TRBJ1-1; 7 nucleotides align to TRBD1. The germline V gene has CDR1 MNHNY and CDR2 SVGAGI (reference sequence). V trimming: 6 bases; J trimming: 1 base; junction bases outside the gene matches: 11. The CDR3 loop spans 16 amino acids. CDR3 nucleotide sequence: TGTGCCAGCAGGCAAATAAAGACAGGGAGGAACACTGAAGCTTTCTTT. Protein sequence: CASRQIKTGRNTEAFF.

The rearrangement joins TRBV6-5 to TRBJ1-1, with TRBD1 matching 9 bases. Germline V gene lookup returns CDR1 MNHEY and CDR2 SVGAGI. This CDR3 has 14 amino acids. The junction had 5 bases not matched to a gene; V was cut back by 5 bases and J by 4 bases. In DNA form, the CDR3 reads TGTGCCAGCAGTCTGGGACAGGGCAGCACTGAAGCTTTCTTT. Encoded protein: CASSLGQGSTEAFF.

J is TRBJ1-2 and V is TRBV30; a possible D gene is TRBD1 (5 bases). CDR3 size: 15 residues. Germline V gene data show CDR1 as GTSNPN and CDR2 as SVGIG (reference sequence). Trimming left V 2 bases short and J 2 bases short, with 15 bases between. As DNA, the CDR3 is TGTGCCTGGAGTACGGGCGGGGGTGGGAACTATGGCTACACCTTC. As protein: CAWSTGGGGNYGYTF.

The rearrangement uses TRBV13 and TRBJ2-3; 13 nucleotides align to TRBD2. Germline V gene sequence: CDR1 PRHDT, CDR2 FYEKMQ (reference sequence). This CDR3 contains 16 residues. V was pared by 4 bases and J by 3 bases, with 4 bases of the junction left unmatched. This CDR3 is CASSSRLAGGTDTQYF. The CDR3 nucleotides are TGTGCCAGCAGCTCGCGACTAGCGGGGGGTACAGATACGCAGTATTTT.

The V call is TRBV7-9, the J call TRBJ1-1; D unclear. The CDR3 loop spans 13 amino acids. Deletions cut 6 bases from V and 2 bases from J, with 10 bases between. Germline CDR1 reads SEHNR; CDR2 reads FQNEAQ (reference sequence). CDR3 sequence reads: CASSPRGNTEAFF. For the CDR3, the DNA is TGTGCCAGCAGTCCCCGGGGTAACACTGAAGCTTTCTTT.

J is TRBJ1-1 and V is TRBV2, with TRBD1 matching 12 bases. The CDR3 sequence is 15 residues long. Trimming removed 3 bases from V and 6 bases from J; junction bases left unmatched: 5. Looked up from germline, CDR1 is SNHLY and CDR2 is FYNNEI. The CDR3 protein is CASSDKGQGAAEAFF. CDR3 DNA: TGTGCCAGCAGTGACAAGGGACAGGGGGCTGCTGAAGCTTTCTTT.

CDR3 sequence reads: CASSFEAGGYGYTF. For the CDR3, the DNA is TGCGCCAGCAGCTTTGAAGCGGGAGGCTATGGCTACACCTTC. The V call is TRBV5-1, the J call TRBJ1-2; D is unclear. The V and J ends lost 2 bases and 4 bases respectively, with 12 bases between them. Germline V gene data show CDR1 as SGHRS and CDR2 as YFSETQ. CDR3 length: 14 amino acids.

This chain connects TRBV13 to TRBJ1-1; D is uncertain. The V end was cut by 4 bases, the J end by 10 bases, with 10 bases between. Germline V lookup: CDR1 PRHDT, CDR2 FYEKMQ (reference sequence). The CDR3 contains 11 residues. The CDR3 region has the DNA TGTGCCAGCAGCTCATCCTCGGGAGCTTTCTTT. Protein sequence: CASSSSSGAFF. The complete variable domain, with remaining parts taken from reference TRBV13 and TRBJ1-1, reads AAGVIQSPRHLIKEKRETATLKCYPIPRHDTVYWYQQGPGQDPQFLISFYEKMQSDKGSIPDRFSAQQFSDYHSELNMSSLELGDSALYFCASSSSSGAFFGQGTRLTVV.

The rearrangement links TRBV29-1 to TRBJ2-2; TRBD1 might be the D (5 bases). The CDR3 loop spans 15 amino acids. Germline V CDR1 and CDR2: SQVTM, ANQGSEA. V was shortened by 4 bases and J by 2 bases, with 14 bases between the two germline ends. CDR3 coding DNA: TGCAGCGTTGCCGAAGCAGGGATAAACACCGGGGAGCTGTTTTTT. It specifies CSVAEAGINTGELFF.

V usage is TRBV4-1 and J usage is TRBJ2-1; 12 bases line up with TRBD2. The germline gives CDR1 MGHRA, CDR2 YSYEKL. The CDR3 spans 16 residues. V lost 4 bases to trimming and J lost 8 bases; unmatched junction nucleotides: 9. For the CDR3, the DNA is TGCGCCAGCAGCCTCCTGACTAGCGGGAGCTTCTATGAGCAGTTCTTC. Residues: CASSLLTSGSFYEQFF.

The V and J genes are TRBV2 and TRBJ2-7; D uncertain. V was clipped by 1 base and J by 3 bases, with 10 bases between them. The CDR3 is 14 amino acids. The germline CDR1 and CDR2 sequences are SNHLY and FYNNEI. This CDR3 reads CASSEGVGDYEQYF. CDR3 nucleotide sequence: TGTGCCAGCAGTGAAGGGGTTGGAGACTACGAGCAGTACTTC. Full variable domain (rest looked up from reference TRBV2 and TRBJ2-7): EPEVTQTPSHQVTQMGQEVILRCVPISNHLYFYWYRQILGQKVEFLVSFYNNEISEKSEIFDDQFSVERPDGSNFTLKIRSTKLEDSAMYFCASSEGVGDYEQYFGPGTRLTVT.